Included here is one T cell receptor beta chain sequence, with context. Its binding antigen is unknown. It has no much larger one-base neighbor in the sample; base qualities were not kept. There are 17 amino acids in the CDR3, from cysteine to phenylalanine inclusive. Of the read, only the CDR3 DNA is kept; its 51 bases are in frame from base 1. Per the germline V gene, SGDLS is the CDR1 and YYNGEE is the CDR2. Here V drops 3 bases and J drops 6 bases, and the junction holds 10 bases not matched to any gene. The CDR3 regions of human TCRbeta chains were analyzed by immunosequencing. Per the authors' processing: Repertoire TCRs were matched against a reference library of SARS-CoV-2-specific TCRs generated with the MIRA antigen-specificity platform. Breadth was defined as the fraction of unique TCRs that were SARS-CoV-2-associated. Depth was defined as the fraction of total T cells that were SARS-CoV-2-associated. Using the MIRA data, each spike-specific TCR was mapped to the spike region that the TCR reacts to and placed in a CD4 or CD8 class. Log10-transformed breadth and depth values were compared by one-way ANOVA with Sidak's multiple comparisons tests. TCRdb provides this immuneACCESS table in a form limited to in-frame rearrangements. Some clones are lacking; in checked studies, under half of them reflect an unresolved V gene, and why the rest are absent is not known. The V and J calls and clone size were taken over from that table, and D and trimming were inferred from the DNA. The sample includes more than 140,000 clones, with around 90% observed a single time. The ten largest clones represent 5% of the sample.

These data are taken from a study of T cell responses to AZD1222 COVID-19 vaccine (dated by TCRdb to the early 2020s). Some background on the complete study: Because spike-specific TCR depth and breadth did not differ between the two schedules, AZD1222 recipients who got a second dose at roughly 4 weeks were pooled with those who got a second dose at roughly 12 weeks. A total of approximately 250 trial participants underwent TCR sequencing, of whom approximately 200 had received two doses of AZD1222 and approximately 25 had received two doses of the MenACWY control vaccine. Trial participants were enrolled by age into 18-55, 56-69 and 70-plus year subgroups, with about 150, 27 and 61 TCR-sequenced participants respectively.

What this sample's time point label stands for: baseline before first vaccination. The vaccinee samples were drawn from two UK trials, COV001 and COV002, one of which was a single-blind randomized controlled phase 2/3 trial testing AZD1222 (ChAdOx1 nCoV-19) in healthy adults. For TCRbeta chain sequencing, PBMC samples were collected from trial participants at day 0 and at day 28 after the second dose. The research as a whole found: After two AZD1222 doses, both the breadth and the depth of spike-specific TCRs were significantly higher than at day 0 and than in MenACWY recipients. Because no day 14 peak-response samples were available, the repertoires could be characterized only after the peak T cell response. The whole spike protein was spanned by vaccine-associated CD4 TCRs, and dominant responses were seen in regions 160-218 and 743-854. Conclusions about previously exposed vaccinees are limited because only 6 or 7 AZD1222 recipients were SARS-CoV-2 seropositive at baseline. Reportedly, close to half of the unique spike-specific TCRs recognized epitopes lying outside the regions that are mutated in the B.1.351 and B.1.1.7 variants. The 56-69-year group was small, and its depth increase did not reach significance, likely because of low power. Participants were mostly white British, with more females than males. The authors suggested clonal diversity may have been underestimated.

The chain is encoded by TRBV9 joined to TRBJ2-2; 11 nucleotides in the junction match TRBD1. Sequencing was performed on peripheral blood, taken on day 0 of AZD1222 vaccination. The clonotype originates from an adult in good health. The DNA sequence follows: TGTGCCAGCAGCGGACTTTACGGGACAGGGGGTGCCGGGGAGCTGTTTTTT. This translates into CASSGLYGTGGAGELFF.